These T cell receptor beta chains were read from a single sample in a study of blood T cell repertoires in COVID-19. Some clones are missing from TCRdb's copy, which holds only in-frame ones; the method was immunoSEQ multiplex PCR. The repertoire holds some 31,000 clones, with roughly 85% as singletons. Material for sequencing was peripheral blood. All receptors come from a woman aged 60-75 years with active COVID-19. Each CDR3 is given with its conserved first and last residue. Fields, in order: CDR3 protein, CDR3 DNA, J gene, D gene, clone size, V gene. D genes are given only for firm matches. Size values are once, few and many counts, or a class for expanded clones, and some rows have none.

CASSLSRGGLASYEQYF	TGTGCCAGCAGCTTAAGCCGCGGCGGGCTAGCATCCTACGAGCAGTACTTC	TRBJ2-7	NA	NA	TRBV11-2
CASSSGPLAGGGTDTQYF	TGTGCCAGCAGTTCCGGTCCCTTAGCGGGAGGTGGGACAGATACGCAGTATTTT	TRBJ2-3	TRBD2	NA	TRBV27
CASSRTGAGTEAFF	TGTGCCAGCAGCCGGACAGGGGCTGGGACTGAAGCTTTCTTT	TRBJ1-1	TRBD1	NA	TRBV5-5
CASLLAGGGEQFF	TGTGCCAGCTTGCTAGCGGGAGGGGGTGAGCAGTTCTTC	TRBJ2-1	TRBD2	NA	TRBV6-5
CASSWGPGGVSSEAFF	TGTGCCAGCAGCTGGGGCCCGGGGGGGGTTTCTTCTGAAGCTTTCTTT	TRBJ1-1	NA	NA	TRBV5-4
CASSSGVADTQYF	TGTGCCAGTAGTAGCGGGGTGGCAGATACGCAGTATTTT	TRBJ2-3	NA	NA	TRBV19
CASRQQGSGELFF	TGTGCCAGTAGACAACAGGGATCCGGGGAGCTGTTTTTT	TRBJ2-2	NA	NA	TRBV19
CASSVREDQPQHF	TGTGCCAGCAGTGTGAGGGAGGATCAGCCCCAGCATTTT	TRBJ1-5	NA	once	TRBV2
CASSLTVANTGELFF	TGTGCCAGCAGCTTGACGGTCGCGAACACCGGGGAGCTGTTTTTT	TRBJ2-2	NA	NA	TRBV5-4
CASSISGTGVEKLFF	TGTGCCAGCAGTATCTCCGGGACAGGAGTAGAAAAACTGTTTTTT	TRBJ1-4	TRBD1	few	TRBV7-2
CSVDRAGGYTF	TGCAGCGTTGACAGGGCTGGTGGCTACACCTTC	TRBJ1-2	NA	NA	TRBV29-1
CASSYDSGRAGRNTQYF	TGTGCCAGCAGCTATGATAGCGGGAGGGCCGGGAGGAATACGCAGTATTTT	TRBJ2-3	TRBD2	once	TRBV7-3
CASSLAADRGVHEQYF	TGTGCCAGCAGCTTGGCCGCGGACAGGGGAGTCCACGAGCAGTACTTC	TRBJ2-7	TRBD1	NA	TRBV5-5
CASKKRDGELFF	TGTGCCAGCAAGAAGCGGGACGGGGAGCTGTTTTTT	TRBJ2-2	TRBD2	NA	TRBV2
CASRASGTGELFF	TGTGCCAGCAGGGCTAGCGGAACCGGGGAGCTGTTTTTT	TRBJ2-2	TRBD2	NA	TRBV2
CASSSGGTSGIYEQYF	TGCGCCAGCAGCTCCGGCGGGACTAGCGGAATTTACGAGCAGTACTTC	TRBJ2-7	TRBD2	NA	TRBV5-1
CASSLGGYSYEQYF	TGTGCCAGCAGCCTAGGGGGTTATTCCTACGAGCAGTACTTC	TRBJ2-7	NA	NA	TRBV5-6
CASSAGGGIPQPQHF	TGTGCCAGCAGCGCGGGAGGGGGGATACCCCAGCCCCAGCATTTT	TRBJ1-5	NA	NA	TRBV7-8
CASSSGDRGSPLHF	TGTGCCAGCAGCTCCGGGGACAGGGGTTCACCCCTCCACTTT	TRBJ1-6	TRBD1	NA	TRBV28
CASSSPLLEPNQPQHF	TGTGCCAGCAGTTCGCCCTTGTTGGAGCCTAATCAGCCCCAGCATTTT	TRBJ1-5	NA	once	TRBV28
CASSLTGRAEAFF	TGTGCCAGCAGTTTGACAGGGCGGGCTGAAGCTTTCTTT	TRBJ1-1	TRBD1	once	TRBV27
CASSQVYTGGNQPQHF	TGCGCCAGCAGCCAAGTGTACACAGGGGGCAATCAGCCCCAGCATTTT	TRBJ1-5	TRBD1	NA	TRBV4-1
CASKAGLAGGEQYF	TGCGCCAGCAAAGCTGGACTAGCGGGAGGTGAGCAGTACTTC	TRBJ2-7	TRBD2	NA	TRBV5-1
CASSQDWREKLFF	TGTGCCAGCAGCCAAGATTGGAGAGAAAAACTGTTTTTT	TRBJ1-4	NA	few	TRBV3-1/TRBV3-2
CARSDRTLSGNTIYF	TGTGCCAGAAGCGACAGGACTCTCTCTGGAAACACCATATATTTT	TRBJ1-3	NA	NA	TRBV5-3
CATSRDRLAGQETQYF	TGTGCCACCAGCAGAGACCGACTAGCGGGACAAGAGACCCAGTACTTC	TRBJ2-5	TRBD2	NA	TRBV15
CASSPLGGTNYGYTF	TGTGCCAGTAGTCCCCTAGGAGGCACAAACTATGGCTACACCTTC	TRBJ1-2	NA	NA	TRBV19
CASKGTAGNQPQHF	TGTGCCAGCAAAGGGACAGCCGGCAATCAGCCCCAGCATTTT	TRBJ1-5	TRBD1	NA	TRBV2
CAISGTGGSSETQYF	TGTGCCATCAGCGGGACAGGAGGGTCCTCAGAGACCCAGTACTTC	TRBJ2-5	TRBD1	NA	TRBV10-3